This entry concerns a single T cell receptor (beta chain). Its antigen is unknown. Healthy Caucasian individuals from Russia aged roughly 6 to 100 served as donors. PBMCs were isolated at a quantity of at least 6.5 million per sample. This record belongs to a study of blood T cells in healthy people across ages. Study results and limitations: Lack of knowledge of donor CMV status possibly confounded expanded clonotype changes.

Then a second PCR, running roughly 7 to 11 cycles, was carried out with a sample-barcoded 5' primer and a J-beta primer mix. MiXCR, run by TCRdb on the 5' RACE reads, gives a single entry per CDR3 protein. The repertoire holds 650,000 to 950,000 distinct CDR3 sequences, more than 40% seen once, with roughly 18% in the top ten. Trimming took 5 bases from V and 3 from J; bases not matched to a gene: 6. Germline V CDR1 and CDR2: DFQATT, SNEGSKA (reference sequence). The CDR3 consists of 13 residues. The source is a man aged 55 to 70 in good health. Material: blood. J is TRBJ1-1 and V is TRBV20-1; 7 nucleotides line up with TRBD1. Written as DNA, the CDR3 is TGCAGTGCTCGAACAGGGGAGTACACTGAAGCTTTCTTT. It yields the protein CSARTGEYTEAFF.